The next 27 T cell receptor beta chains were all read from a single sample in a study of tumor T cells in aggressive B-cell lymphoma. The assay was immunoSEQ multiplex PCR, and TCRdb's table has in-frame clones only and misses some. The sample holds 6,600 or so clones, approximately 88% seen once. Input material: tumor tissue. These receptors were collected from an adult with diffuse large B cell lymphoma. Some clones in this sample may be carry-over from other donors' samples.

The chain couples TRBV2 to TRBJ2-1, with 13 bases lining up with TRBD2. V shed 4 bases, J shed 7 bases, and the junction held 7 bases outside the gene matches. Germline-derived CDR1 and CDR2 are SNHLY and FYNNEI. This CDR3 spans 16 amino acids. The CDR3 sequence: CASSATSGGDDNEQFF. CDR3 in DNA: TGTGCCAGCAGTGCAACTAGCGGGGGGGACGATAATGAGCAGTTCTTC. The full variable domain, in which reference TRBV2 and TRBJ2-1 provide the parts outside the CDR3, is EPEVTQTPSHQVTQMGQEVILRCVPISNHLYFYWYRQILGQKVEFLVSFYNNEISEKSEIFDDQFSVERPDGSNFTLKIRSTKLEDSAMYFCASSATSGGDDNEQFFGPGTRLTVL.

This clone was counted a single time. DNA for the CDR3: TGTGCCAGCAGCCGCGGACAAGAGACCCAGTACTTC. Encoded protein: CASSRGQETQYF. The rearrangement links TRBV7-2 to TRBJ2-5; no clear D gene. This CDR3 comprises 12 residues. CDR1 SGHTA and CDR2 FQGNSA come from the germline V gene. V lost 5 bases, J lost 2 bases, and 6 bases lay in between.

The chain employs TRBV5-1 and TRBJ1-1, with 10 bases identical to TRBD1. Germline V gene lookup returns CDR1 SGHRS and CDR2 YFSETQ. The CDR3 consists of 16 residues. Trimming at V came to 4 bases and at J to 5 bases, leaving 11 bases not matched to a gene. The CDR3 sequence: CASSVGTGDLRTEAFF. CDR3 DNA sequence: TGCGCCAGCAGCGTGGGGACAGGGGATCTGCGAACTGAAGCTTTCTTT.

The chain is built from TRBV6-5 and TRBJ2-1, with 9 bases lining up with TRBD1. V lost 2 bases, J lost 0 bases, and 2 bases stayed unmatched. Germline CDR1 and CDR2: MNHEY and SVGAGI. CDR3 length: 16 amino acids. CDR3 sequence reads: CASSYGTGSSYNEQFF. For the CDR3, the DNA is TGTGCCAGCAGTTACGGGACAGGGAGCTCCTACAATGAGCAGTTCTTC.

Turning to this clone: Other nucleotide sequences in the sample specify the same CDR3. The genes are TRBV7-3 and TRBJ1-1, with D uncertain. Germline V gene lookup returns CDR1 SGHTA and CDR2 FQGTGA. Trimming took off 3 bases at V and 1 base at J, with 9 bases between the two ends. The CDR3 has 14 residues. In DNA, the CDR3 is TGTGCCAGCAGCTTCTCTCCAGGGAACACTGAAGCTTTCTTT. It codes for CASSFSPGNTEAFF.

The CDR3 loop is CASSVGDRASTDTQYF. For the CDR3, the DNA is TGTGCCAGCAGCGTAGGTGACAGGGCCAGCACAGATACGCAGTATTTT. The chain has TRBV7-9 and TRBJ2-3; 7 bases are a match to TRBD1. The V gene's germline CDR1 is SEHNR and CDR2 FQNEAQ (reference sequence). This CDR3 comprises 16 residues. V lost 5 bases and J lost 0; bases outside the gene matches: 8. The whole variable domain, remainder taken from reference TRBV7-9 and TRBJ2-3, is DTGVSQNPRHKITKRGQNVTFRCDPISEHNRLYWYRQTLGQGPEFLTYFQNEAQLEKSRLLSDRFSAERPKGSFSTLEIQRTEQGDSAMYLCASSVGDRASTDTQYFGPGTRLTVL.

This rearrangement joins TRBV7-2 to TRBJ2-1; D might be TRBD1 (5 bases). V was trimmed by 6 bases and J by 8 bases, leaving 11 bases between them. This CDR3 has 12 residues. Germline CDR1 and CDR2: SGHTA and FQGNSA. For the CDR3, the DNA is TGTGCCAGCAGGGGGCGGTCCTATGAGCAGTTCTTC. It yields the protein CASRGRSYEQFF.

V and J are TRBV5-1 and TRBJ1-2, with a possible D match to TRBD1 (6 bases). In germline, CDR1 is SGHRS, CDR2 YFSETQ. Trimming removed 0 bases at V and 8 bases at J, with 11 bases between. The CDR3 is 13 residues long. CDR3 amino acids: CASSLEAGEGYTF. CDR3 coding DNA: TGCGCCAGCAGCTTGGAGGCAGGGGAGGGCTACACCTTC.

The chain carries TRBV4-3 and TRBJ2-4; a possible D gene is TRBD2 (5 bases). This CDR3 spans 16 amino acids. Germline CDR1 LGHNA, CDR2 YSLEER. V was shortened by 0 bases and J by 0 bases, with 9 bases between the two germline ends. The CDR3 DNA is TGCGCCAGCAGCCAAGAGCCCGCGGGAGCCAAAAACATTCAGTACTTC. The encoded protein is CASSQEPAGAKNIQYF.

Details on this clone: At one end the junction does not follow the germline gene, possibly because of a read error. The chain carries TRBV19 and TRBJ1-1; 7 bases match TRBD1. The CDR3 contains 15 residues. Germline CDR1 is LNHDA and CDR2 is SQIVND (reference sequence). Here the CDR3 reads CASSIPKTGNTETFF. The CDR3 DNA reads TGTGCCAGTAGTATCCCGAAGACAGGGAACACTGAAACTTTCTTT.

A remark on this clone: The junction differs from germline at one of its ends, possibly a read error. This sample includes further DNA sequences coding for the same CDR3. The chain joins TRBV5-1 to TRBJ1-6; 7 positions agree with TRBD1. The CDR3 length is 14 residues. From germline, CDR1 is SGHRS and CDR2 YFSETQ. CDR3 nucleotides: TGCGCCAGCAGCTTGGGGACAGGTAATTCCCCCCTCCACTTT. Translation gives CASSLGTGNSPLHF.

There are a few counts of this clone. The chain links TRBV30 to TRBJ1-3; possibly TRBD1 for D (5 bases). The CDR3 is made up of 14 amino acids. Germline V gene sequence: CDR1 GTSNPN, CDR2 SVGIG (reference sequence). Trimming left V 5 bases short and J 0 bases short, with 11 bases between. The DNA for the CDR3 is TGTGCCTGGTTGCAGGGAAGCTCTGGAAACACCATATATTTT. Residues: CAWLQGSSGNTIYF.

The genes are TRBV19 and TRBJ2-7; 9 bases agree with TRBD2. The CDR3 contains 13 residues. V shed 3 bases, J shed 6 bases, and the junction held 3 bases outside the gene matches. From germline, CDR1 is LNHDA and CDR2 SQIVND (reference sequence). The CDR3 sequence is CASSMREGSEQYF. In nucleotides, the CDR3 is TGTGCCAGTAGTATGCGGGAGGGCAGCGAGCAGTACTTC.

Here the CDR3 DNA reads TGCAGCGTTGAACGGGGGTGGCACACCGGGGAGCTGTTTTTT. Its translation is CSVERGWHTGELFF. The chain employs TRBV29-1 and TRBJ2-2; a weak D match, TRBD2 (6 bases). V shed 2 bases and J shed 3 bases, with 10 bases lying between them. The CDR3 totals 14 residues. Germline CDR1 reads SQVTM; CDR2 reads ANQGSEA.

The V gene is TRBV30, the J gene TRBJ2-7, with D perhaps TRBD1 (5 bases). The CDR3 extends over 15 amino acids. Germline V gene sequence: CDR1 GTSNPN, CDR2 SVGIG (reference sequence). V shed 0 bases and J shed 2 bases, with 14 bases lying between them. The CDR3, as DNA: TGTGCCTGGAGTGTACAAGAAGGGGCGGCCTACGAGCAGTACTTC. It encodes CAWSVQEGAAYEQYF.

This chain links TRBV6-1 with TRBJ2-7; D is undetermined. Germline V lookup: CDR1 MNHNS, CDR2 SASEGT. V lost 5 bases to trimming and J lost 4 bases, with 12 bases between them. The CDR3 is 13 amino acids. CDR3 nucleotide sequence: TGTGCCAGCAGTCTAGGATATACGTACGAGCAGTACTTC. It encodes CASSLGYTYEQYF.

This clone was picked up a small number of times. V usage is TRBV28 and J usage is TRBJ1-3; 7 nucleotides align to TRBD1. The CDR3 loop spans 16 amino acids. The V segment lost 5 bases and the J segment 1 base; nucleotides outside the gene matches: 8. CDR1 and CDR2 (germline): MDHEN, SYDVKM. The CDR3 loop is CASSDEGGWSGNTIYF. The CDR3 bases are TGTGCCAGCAGTGACGAAGGGGGCTGGTCTGGAAACACCATATATTTT.

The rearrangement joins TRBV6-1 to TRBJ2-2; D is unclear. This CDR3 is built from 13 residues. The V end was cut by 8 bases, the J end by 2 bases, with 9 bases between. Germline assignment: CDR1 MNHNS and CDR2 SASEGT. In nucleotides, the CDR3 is TGTGCCAGCCCTCGACAAAACACCGGGGAGCTGTTTTTT. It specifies CASPRQNTGELFF.

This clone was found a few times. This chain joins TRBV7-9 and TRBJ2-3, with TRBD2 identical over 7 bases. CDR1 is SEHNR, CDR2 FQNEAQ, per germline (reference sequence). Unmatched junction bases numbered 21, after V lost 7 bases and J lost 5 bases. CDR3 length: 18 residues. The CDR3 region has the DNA TGTGCCAGCAACCGGAATATGGCAGCAGCGGGGTGGGGAGATACGCAGTATTTT. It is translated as CASNRNMAAAGWGDTQYF.

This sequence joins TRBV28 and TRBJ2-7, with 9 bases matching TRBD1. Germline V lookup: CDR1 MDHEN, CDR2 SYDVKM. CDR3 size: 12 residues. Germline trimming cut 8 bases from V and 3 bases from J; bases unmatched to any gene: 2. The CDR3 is CASGTGYYEQYF. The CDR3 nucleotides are TGTGCCAGCGGGACAGGGTACTACGAGCAGTACTTC.

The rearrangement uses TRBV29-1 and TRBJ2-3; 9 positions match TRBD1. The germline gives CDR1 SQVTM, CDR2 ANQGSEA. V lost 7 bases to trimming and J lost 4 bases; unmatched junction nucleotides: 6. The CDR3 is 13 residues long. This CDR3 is CSADRGYADTQYF. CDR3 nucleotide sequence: TGCAGCGCCGACAGGGGGTACGCAGATACGCAGTATTTT.

The CDR3 protein is CASSKAIATSGSIYEQYF. As DNA, the CDR3 is TGTGCCAGCAGCAAAGCTATCGCGACTAGCGGGAGTATATACGAGCAGTACTTC. The genes are TRBV21-1 and TRBJ2-5; the table calls TRBD2, which could not be checked here. TRBJ2-7 matches the DNA end more closely, so the J call is doubtful. TRBV21-1 is noted as a pseudogene. CDR3 length equals 18 residues.

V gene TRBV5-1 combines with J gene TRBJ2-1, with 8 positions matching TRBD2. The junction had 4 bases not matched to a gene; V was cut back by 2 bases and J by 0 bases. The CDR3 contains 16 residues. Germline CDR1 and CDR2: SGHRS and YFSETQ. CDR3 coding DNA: TGCGCCAGCAGCTTTTCCGGGGGGGTCTCCTACAATGAGCAGTTCTTC. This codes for CASSFSGGVSYNEQFF. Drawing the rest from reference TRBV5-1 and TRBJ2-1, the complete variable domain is KAGVTQTPRYLIKTRGQQVTLSCSPISGHRSVSWYQQTPGQGLQFLFEYFSETQRNKGNFPGRFSGRQFSNSRSEMNVSTLELGDSALYLCASSFSGGVSYNEQFFGPGTRLTVL.

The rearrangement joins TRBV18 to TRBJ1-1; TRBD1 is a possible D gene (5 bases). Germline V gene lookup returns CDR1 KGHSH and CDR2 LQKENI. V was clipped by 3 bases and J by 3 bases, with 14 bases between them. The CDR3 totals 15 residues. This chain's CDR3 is CASSPRWGSDTEAFF. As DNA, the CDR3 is TGTGCCAGCTCACCCCGCTGGGGCAGTGACACTGAAGCTTTCTTT.

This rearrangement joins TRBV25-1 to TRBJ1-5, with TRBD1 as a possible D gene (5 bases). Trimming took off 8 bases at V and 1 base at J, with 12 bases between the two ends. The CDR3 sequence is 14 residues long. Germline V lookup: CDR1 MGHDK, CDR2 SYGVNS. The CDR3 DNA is TGTGCCAGCCAGGGCGATACGAGCAATCAGCCCCAGCATTTT. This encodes CASQGDTSNQPQHF.

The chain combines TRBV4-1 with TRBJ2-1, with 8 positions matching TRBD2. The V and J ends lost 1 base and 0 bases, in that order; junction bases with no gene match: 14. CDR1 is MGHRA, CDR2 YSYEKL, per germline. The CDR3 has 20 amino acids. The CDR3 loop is CASSQVFLTPLAGSYNEQFF. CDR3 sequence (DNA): TGCGCCAGCAGCCAAGTTTTCTTGACCCCCCTAGCGGGCTCCTACAATGAGCAGTTCTTC.

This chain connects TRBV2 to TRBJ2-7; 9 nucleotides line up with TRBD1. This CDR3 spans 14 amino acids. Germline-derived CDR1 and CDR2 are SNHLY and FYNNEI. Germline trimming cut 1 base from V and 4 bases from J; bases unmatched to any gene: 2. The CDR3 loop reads CASSEGTGVYEQYF. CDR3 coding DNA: TGTGCCAGCAGTGAAGGGACAGGGGTGTACGAGCAGTACTTC.